This T cell receptor beta chain emerged from a study of T cell responses to AZD1222 COVID-19 vaccine. Here immunoSEQ multiplex PCR was the method, and the copy in TCRdb shows in-frame clones only, minus some. The sample shows fewer than 150,000 clones, roughly 88% of them seen only once. There are 16 residues in the CDR3. V was trimmed by 4 bases and J by 0 bases, leaving 15 bases between them. CDR1 is LGHDT and CDR2 is YNNKEL in the germline V gene (reference sequence). The sequence came from an adult in good health. This chain connects TRBV3-1 (or the pseudogene TRBV3-2) to TRBJ1-2; D might be TRBD1 (5 bases). The sequencing here drew on peripheral blood, taken on day 0 of AZD1222 vaccination. This CDR3 is CASSRPGPFTNYGYTF. The CDR3 nucleotides read TGTGCCAGCAGCCGTCCGGGACCGTTCACTAACTATGGCTACACCTTC.